This T cell receptor beta chain emerged from a study of T-cell memory formation after mild COVID-19. The study, taken as a whole, reports: Among clones contracting day 15 to 85, CD4/CD8 was balanced, whereas later expanders leaned CD4+. Several responding clones turned up in pre-infection memory, indicating that cross-reactive memory may have taken part.

In this sample, this clonotype turned up a few times. Antigen specificity is unknown. The ends were cut back, 0 bases at V and 2 bases at J, with 9 bases in the middle. Germline V gene data show CDR1 as SGHDT and CDR2 as YYEEEE. The CDR3 is 15 residues long. TCRalpha and TCRbeta libraries used 5'RACE with constant-segment primers and UMIs. TCRdb called the 5' RACE reads again in MiXCR, with one record for every CDR3 protein. Here the sample spans roughly 130,000 distinct CDR3 sequences, roughly 6% being singletons. Sequenced sample: PBMCs or a T cell subset sorted from them (not recorded which). The rearrangement joins TRBV5-6 to TRBJ1-5; no clear D. This TCR came from an adult woman who had mild COVID-19 (a few samples of this study predate the infection). Cell type and time point are not known. In nucleotides, the CDR3 is TGTGCCAGCAGCTTGGGGGTGCTTCGCAATCAGCCCCAGCATTTT. It codes for CASSLGVLRNQPQHF. The whole variable domain, remainder taken from reference TRBV5-6 and TRBJ1-5, is DAGVTQSPTHLIKTRGQQVTLRCSPKSGHDTVSWYQQALGQGPQFIFQYYEEEERQRGNFPDRFSGHQFPNYSSELNVNALLLGDSALYLCASSLGVLRNQPQHFGDGTRLSIL.